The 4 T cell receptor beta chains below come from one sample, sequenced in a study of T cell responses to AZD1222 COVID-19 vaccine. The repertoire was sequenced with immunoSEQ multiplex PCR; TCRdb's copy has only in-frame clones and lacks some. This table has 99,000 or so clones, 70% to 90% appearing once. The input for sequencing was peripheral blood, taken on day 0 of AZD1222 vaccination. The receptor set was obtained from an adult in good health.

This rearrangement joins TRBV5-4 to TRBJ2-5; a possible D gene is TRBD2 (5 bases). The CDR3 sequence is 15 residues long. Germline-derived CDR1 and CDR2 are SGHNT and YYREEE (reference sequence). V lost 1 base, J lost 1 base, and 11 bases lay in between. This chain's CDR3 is CASSLYLGSQETQYF. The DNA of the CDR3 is TGTGCCAGCAGCTTGTACCTGGGGAGCCAAGAGACCCAGTACTTC.

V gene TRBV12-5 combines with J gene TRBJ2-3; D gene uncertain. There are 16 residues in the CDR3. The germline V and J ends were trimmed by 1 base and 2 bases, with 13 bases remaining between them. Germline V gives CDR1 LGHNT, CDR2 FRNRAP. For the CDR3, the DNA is TGTGCTAGTGGTTTGGGGTTGAGAGATCTCACAGATACGCAGTATTTT. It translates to CASGLGLRDLTDTQYF.

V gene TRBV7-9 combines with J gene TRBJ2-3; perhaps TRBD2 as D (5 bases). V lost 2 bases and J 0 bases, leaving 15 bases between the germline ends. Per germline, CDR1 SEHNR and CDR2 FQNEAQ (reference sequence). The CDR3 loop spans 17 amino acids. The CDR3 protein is CASSLNLRGYSTDTQYF. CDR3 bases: TGTGCCAGCAGCTTAAATCTACGGGGTTATAGCACAGATACGCAGTATTTT.

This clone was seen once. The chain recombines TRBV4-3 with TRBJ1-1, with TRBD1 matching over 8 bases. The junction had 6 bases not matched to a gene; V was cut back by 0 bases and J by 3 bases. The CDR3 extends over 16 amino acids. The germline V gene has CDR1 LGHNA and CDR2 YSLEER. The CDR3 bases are TGCGCCAGCAGCCAAGAACCAGGGGGCATTCACACTGAAGCTTTCTTT. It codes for CASSQEPGGIHTEAFF.